This TCR beta chain emerged from a study of blood T cell repertoires in COVID-19. Looking at the study overall: Some COVID-19 samples were acute and others convalescent; all came from the United States, Italy and Spain. T cells, B-cell-depleted T cells, or PBMCs provided the cDNA or gDNA that served as material.

Clones were sequenced by immunoSEQ multiplex PCR, and TCRdb holds only the in-frame ones, with some missing. The table has some 130,000 clones, about 72% seen once; the top ten hold over 1.5%. Trimming at V came to 7 bases and at J to 8 bases, leaving 5 bases not matched to a gene. Germline-derived CDR1 and CDR2 are SQVTM and ANQGSEA. This CDR3 is 12 amino acids long. The gene calls are TRBV29-1 and TRBJ1-4, with 9 bases lining up with TRBD1. Sequencing input: peripheral blood. The receptor was derived from a woman between 65 and 79 years old with acute or convalescent COVID-19. Here the CDR3 reads CSGDRVGEKLFF. CDR3 DNA: TGCAGCGGGGACAGGGTAGGAGAAAAACTGTTTTTT.